This T cell receptor (beta chain) originates from a study of identifying expanded T cells in peripheral blood. Healthy donors had no documented immune events, such as infections, while sampled. General observations from the study: Differentially abundant clones: about 1.3 between replicates, 16.4 at roughly 2 weeks, approximately 19 at four. Clone count variance between approximately 2-week samples rose with total template count.

Libraries were prepared by immunoSEQ multiplex PCR; TCRdb keeps only in-frame clonotypes and omits some of them. This table holds about 90,000 clones, about 90% found once. Trimming removed 5 bases from V and 6 bases from J; junction bases left unmatched: 3. Germline loops: CDR1 MNHEY, CDR2 SMNVEV (reference sequence). CDR3 length: 12 amino acids. With respect to this clone: Its target is unknown.

The sample comprised blood. The V call is TRBV27, the J call TRBJ1-1; the match to TRBD1 covers 7 bases. This clonotype was obtained from a person between 18 and 75 years old in good health. CDR3 region: CASSPTGAEAFF. Written as DNA, the CDR3 is TGTGCCAGCAGTCCTACAGGGGCTGAAGCTTTCTTT.